This TCR beta chain is drawn from a study of blood T cell repertoires in COVID-19. Trimming removed 9 bases from V and 4 bases from J; junction bases left unmatched: 5. The CDR3 covers 12 residues. Germline V gene lookup returns CDR1 MNHNY and CDR2 SVGAGI (reference sequence). TCRdb's table, derived via immunoSEQ multiplex PCR, lists solely in-frame clones and lacks some. The sample has roughly 290,000 clones; roughly 90% are singletons. This receptor was obtained from a woman aged 60-75 years with acute or convalescent COVID-19. The material sequenced was peripheral blood. The chain carries TRBV6-6 and TRBJ1-2, with 7 bases that match TRBD1. This CDR3 reads CASRQGPYGYTF. The CDR3 DNA reads as TGTGCCAGTAGACAGGGACCCTATGGCTACACCTTC.